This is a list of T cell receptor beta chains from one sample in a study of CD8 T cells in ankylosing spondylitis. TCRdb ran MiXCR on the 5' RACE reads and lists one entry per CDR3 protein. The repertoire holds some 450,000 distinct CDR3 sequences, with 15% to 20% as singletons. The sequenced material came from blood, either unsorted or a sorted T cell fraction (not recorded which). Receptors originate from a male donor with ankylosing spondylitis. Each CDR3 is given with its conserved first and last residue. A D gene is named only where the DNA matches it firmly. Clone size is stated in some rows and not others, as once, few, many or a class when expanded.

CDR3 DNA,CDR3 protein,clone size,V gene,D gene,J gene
TGTGCCAGCAGCGTAAAACTAGCGGGGGGGCCGGGAGATACGCAGTATTTT,CASSVKLAGGPGDTQYF,-,TRBV9,TRBD2,TRBJ2-3
TGCGCCAGCAGCATACAGGGGACTGACGAGCAGTACTTC,CASSIQGTDEQYF,-,TRBV5-1,-,TRBJ2-7
TGCAGCGTTGAAGATGGGTCGGGACTCGGGGGCGCTGAAGCTTTCTTT,CSVEDGSGLGGAEAFF,many,TRBV29-1,-,TRBJ1-1
TGTGCCAGCAGTGGCGGGGTTTACAATGAGCAGTTCTTC,CASSGGVYNEQFF,few,TRBV14,-,TRBJ2-1
TGTGCCAGCAGCCGACCGGGCAATGAGCAGTTCTTC,CASSRPGNEQFF,-,TRBV7-2,-,TRBJ2-1
TGTGCCAGCAGTTTATCTGGACAAAGTGGGTTCTTC,CASSLSGQSGFF,-,TRBV6-1,-,TRBJ2-1
TGTGCCACCACAGGGAAGGGGGGCCGGCAGCCCCAGCATTTT,CATTGKGGRQPQHF,few,TRBV24-1,-,TRBJ1-5
TGTGCCAGCAGTGAGGGGACAGTTGCAACTAATGAAAAACTGTTTTTT,CASSEGTVATNEKLFF,few,TRBV25-1,TRBD1,TRBJ1-4
TGTGCCAGCAGCCTCCACACAGATTACGAGCAGTACTTC,CASSLHTDYEQYF,-,TRBV12-3/TRBV12-4,-,TRBJ2-7
TGTGCCAGCAGCCAAGTCGGGGGGGCAGTTGAGACCCAGTACTTC,CASSQVGGAVETQYF,-,TRBV3-1,TRBD2,TRBJ2-5
TGTGCCAGCAGTGTAAAGCCCTCGACTAGCGGGAGGTCCCTTAGGAATGAGCAGTTCTTC,CASSVKPSTSGRSLRNEQFF,few,TRBV28,TRBD2,TRBJ2-1
TGTGCCAGCAGTTACGGGGGACTAGCGGGAGAGACCCAGTACTTC,CASSYGGLAGETQYF,-,TRBV6-2/TRBV6-3,TRBD2,TRBJ2-5
TGTGCCAGCAGTGGGGCCCGCACCTTGACATTCGATGAGCAGTTCTTC,CASSGARTLTFDEQFF,many,TRBV2,-,TRBJ2-1
TGTGCCGGGGGGAGGGTCGGGACGCCACAAGAGACCCAGTACTTC,CAGGRVGTPQETQYF,few,TRBV30,TRBD2,TRBJ2-5
TGCGCCAGCAGCCATCTTTCCTCGAACACCGGGGAGCTGTTTTTT,CASSHLSSNTGELFF,few,TRBV4-1,-,TRBJ2-2
TGCAGTGCTAGATCTCCTGGCAACAATCAGCCCCAGCATTTT,CSARSPGNNQPQHF,-,TRBV20-1,-,TRBJ1-5
TGTGCCAGCAGTCGCAGCTATAGCAATCAGCCCCAGCATTTT,CASSRSYSNQPQHF,few,TRBV2,-,TRBJ1-5
TGTGCCACCAGTGACCGTCGGGTGCCTAAGGGAGATACGCAGTATTTT,CATSDRRVPKGDTQYF,-,TRBV24-1,-,TRBJ2-3
TGTGCCAGCAGCTTAGTTCACACCGGGGAGCTGTTTTTT,CASSLVHTGELFF,-,TRBV7-2,-,TRBJ2-2
TGTGCCACCAGTGATACCGGACTAGCGGACAATGAGCAGTTCTTC,CATSDTGLADNEQFF,-,TRBV24-1,TRBD2,TRBJ2-1
TGTGCCAGCAGTGTAGGCTCTGTTAACTATGGCTACACCTTC,CASSVGSVNYGYTF,-,TRBV28,-,TRBJ1-2
TGCAGTGCTAGTTATGACAGGTACAATGAGCAGTTCTTC,CSASYDRYNEQFF,few,TRBV20-1,-,TRBJ2-1